A single sample gave rise to the 20 T cell receptor beta chains below, sequenced in a study of T cell responses to AZD1222 COVID-19 vaccine (dated by TCRdb to about 2021). The library came from the immunoSEQ multiplex PCR assay. TCRdb mirrors the immuneACCESS table, restricted to in-frame sequences. Some clones are absent from its copies; in checked studies, under half trace to an unresolved V gene, and the reason for the others is unknown. Here the sample has over 100,000 clones; around 86% occur a single time. Of the sample, approximately 20% is held by the ten largest clones. The sample's time point label, decoded: baseline before first vaccination. The sample here was peripheral blood, taken on day 0 of AZD1222 vaccination. The source of these receptors is an adult in good health.

This chain joins TRBV6-4 and TRBJ1-1; a possible D gene is TRBD1 (5 bases). The V gene's germline CDR1 is MRHNA and CDR2 SNTAGT. The CDR3 is 13 residues long. V was cut by 6 bases and J by 4 bases, with 12 bases left in between. CDR3 bases: TGTGCCAGCAGCAGGGAATGGACCACTGAAGCTTTCTTT. Translation gives CASSREWTTEAFF.

To note about this clone: The same CDR3 is also encoded by other DNA sequences in this sample. J is TRBJ1-1 and V is TRBV30; D not resolved. V gave up 2 bases and J gave up 8 bases, with 9 bases separating them. CDR3 length: 11 residues. Germline V gives CDR1 GTSNPN, CDR2 SVGIG (reference sequence). The CDR3 DNA follows: TGTGCCTGGAGTCCAACCAGGGAAGCTTTCTTT. It encodes CAWSPTREAFF.

This sequence joins TRBV5-5 and TRBJ2-5; the match to TRBD2 covers 11 bases. Germline V gene data show CDR1 as SGHKS and CDR2 as YYEKEE (reference sequence). This CDR3 has 16 residues. Trimming took 0 bases from V and 5 from J; bases not matched to a gene: 6. The DNA for the CDR3 is TGTGCCAGCAGCTTGGGACTAGCGGGGAGTCATGAGACCCAGTACTTC. Translating gives CASSLGLAGSHETQYF.

The CDR3 coding sequence is TGTGCCAGCAGGTTAGGGGGGGCCAGCAATCAGCCCCAGCATTTT. Protein sequence: CASRLGGASNQPQHF. The genes are TRBV6-5 and TRBJ1-5; D perhaps matches TRBD1 (6 bases). The CDR3 contains 15 residues. Germline V gene sequence: CDR1 MNHEY, CDR2 SVGAGI. Trimming removed 6 bases at V and 1 base at J, with 13 bases between.

This chain uses TRBV10-2 with TRBJ1-4; D is uncertain. This CDR3 is 13 amino acids long. V gave up 2 bases and J gave up 8 bases, with 9 bases separating them. CDR1 is WSHSY, CDR2 SAAADI, per germline. The CDR3 DNA sequence: TGCGCCAGCAGTGAGAACCGGGAGGAAAAACTGTTTTTT. Its translation: CASSENREEKLFF.

CDR3 DNA sequence: TGTGCCAGCAGTTTAACCGGGCATAATTCACCCCTCCACTTT. Amino acid sequence: CASSLTGHNSPLHF. The V and J genes are TRBV28 and TRBJ1-6; no definite D call. The CDR3 extends over 14 amino acids. V lost 2 bases and J 5 bases, leaving 7 bases between the germline ends. The germline CDR1 and CDR2 sequences are MDHEN and SYDVKM. The whole variable domain, filled in from reference TRBV28 and TRBJ1-6, reads DVKVTQSSRYLVKRTGEKVFLECVQDMDHENMFWYRQDPGLGLRLIYFSYDVKMKEKGDIPEGYSVSREKKERFSLILESASTNQTSMYLCASSLTGHNSPLHFGNGTRLTVT.

This clone is labeled medium-sized (0.01 to 0.1%). V and J are TRBV27 and TRBJ1-6; unclear D gene. The germline V gene encodes CDR1 MNHEY and CDR2 SMNVEV (reference sequence). The CDR3 is made up of 13 amino acids. With 2 bases removed from V and 8 bases from J, the gap between germline ends came to 7 bases. The CDR3 reads CASSLIRDSPLHF. In DNA, the CDR3 is TGTGCCAGCAGTTTAATTAGGGATTCACCCCTCCACTTT.

The chain combines TRBV7-9 with TRBJ2-2; the D call may be TRBD1 or TRBD2 (6 bases each). This CDR3 contains 14 residues. The germline gives CDR1 SEHNR, CDR2 FQNEAQ (reference sequence). V lost 5 bases, J lost 0 bases, and 7 bases lay in between. The CDR3 DNA follows: TGTGCCAGCAGCAGGGGGGCGAACACCGGGGAGCTGTTTTTT. As protein: CASSRGANTGELFF.

The sample holds a few counts of this clone. V is TRBV27 and J is TRBJ1-4; 7 bases agree with TRBD1. The germline V gene has CDR1 MNHEY and CDR2 SMNVEV (reference sequence). V dropped 0 bases and J dropped 6; count of bases not matched to a gene: 7. This CDR3 comprises 16 residues. CDR3 residues: CASSLSFRGRDEKLFF. CDR3 sequence (DNA): TGTGCCAGCAGTTTATCTTTTAGGGGGCGCGATGAAAAACTGTTTTTT.

V gene TRBV6-2 or TRBV6-3 combines with J gene TRBJ2-1, with D perhaps matching TRBD2 (5 bases). CDR1 and CDR2 from the germline V gene are MNHEY and SVGEGT. The CDR3 loop spans 18 amino acids. V was cut by 2 bases and J by 4 bases, with 21 bases left in between. CDR3 nucleotide sequence: TGTGCCAGCAGTTACGCTGGCCTAACAAGAGGGTTATACAATGAGCAGTTCTTC. It is translated as CASSYAGLTRGLYNEQFF.

This clone came up a few times. The rearrangement uses TRBV25-1 and TRBJ2-2, with D possibly matching TRBD2 (6 bases). With 4 bases removed from V and 4 bases from J, the gap between germline ends came to 22 bases. In germline, CDR1 is MGHDK, CDR2 SYGVNS. The CDR3 sequence is 18 residues long. The CDR3 region has the DNA TGTGCCAGCAGTGGCCCAAGGGGATTCGCGGGACTCACCGGGGAGCTGTTTTTT. This codes for CASSGPRGFAGLTGELFF.

As regards this clone: Relative to the germline gene, one junction end is altered; a read error may explain this. The genes are TRBV7-7 and TRBJ2-7; 11 bases fit TRBD1. Germline V gives CDR1 SSHAT, CDR2 FNYEAQ (reference sequence). The CDR3 is made up of 15 amino acids. The CDR3 loop reads CASSPGTGGFYEQYF. Here the CDR3 DNA reads TGTGCTAGCAGTCCGGGGACAGGGGGATTCTACGAGCAGTACTTC. The complete variable domain, with remaining parts taken from reference TRBV7-7 and TRBJ2-7, reads GAGVSQSPRYKVTKRGQDVTLRCDPISSHATLYWYQQALGQGPEFLTYFNYEAQPDKSGLPSDRFSAERPEGSISTLTIQRTEQRDSAMYRCASSPGTGGFYEQYFGPGTRLTVT.

The V call is TRBV7-2, the J call TRBJ2-7; D unclear. The CDR3 is 13 amino acids. The V gene lost 2 bases and the J gene lost 3 bases, with 8 bases spanning the gap. The germline V gene encodes CDR1 SGHTA and CDR2 FQGNSA. The CDR3 sequence: CASSLQAFYEQYF. The CDR3 nucleotides read TGTGCCAGCAGCTTACAGGCCTTCTACGAGCAGTACTTC. Looking up the rest from reference TRBV7-2 and TRBJ2-7 gives the full variable domain: GAGVSQSPSNKVTEKGKDVELRCDPISGHTALYWYRQSLGQGLEFLIYFQGNSAPDKSGLPSDRFSAERTGGSVSTLTIQRTQQEDSAVYLCASSLQAFYEQYFGPGTRLTVT.

The chain carries TRBV6-5 and TRBJ1-1, with D possibly matching TRBD1 (6 bases). CDR1 is MNHEY, CDR2 SVGAGI, per germline. The V end was cut by 4 bases, the J end by 4 bases, with 13 bases between. The CDR3 loop spans 14 amino acids. CDR3 loop: CASSLGGVSTEAFF. CDR3 in DNA: TGTGCCAGCAGTTTAGGGGGAGTGAGCACTGAAGCTTTCTTT.

The chain joins TRBV6-2 or TRBV6-3 to TRBJ2-3, with D unclear. Looked up from germline, CDR1 is MNHEY and CDR2 is SVGEGT. Trimming stripped 0 bases from V and 2 bases from J, with 18 bases between. The CDR3 runs 18 residues. The CDR3 DNA sequence: TGTGCCAGCAGTTACTCGATCCATCGGCCCCAAACCACAGATACGCAGTATTTT. Its translation: CASSYSIHRPQTTDTQYF.

This clone showed up just once. This chain uses TRBV10-3 with TRBJ1-5, with TRBD1 as a possible D gene (5 bases). This CDR3 region has 15 residues. The V gene's germline CDR1 is ENHRY and CDR2 SYGVKD. V was trimmed by 3 bases and J by 7 bases, leaving 16 bases between them. This CDR3 reads CAISDLGGMGQPQHF. The CDR3 region has the DNA TGTGCCATCAGTGACCTCGGGGGGATGGGGCAGCCCCAGCATTTT.

V is TRBV3-1 (or the pseudogene TRBV3-2) and J is TRBJ2-3; D call uncertain. V dropped 4 bases and J dropped 4 bases, with 6 bases sitting between them. Germline CDR1 LGHDT, CDR2 YNNKEL (reference sequence). The CDR3 extends over 12 amino acids. CDR3 in DNA: TGTGCCAGCAGCCGAAGCTCAGATACGCAGTATTTT. It translates to CASSRSSDTQYF.

CDR3 protein: CASSIGLAGRDTQYF. The CDR3 bases are TGTGCCAGTAGTATCGGGCTAGCGGGAAGAGATACGCAGTATTTT. The gene calls are TRBV19 and TRBJ2-3; 9 positions agree with TRBD2. The CDR3 is made up of 15 amino acids. J was trimmed by 5 bases and V by 3 bases; bases with no gene match: 6. In germline, CDR1 is LNHDA, CDR2 SQIVND (reference sequence).

This clone was recorded only once. CDR3 coding DNA: TGTGCCAGCCGACGAGACAATGAGCAGTTCTTC. Residues: CASRRDNEQFF. This rearrangement joins TRBV6-6 to TRBJ2-1; D not resolved. CDR1 is MNHNY, CDR2 SVGAGI, per germline (reference sequence). CDR3 size: 11 residues. Trimming removed 8 bases from V and 5 bases from J, with 7 bases in between.

The V call is TRBV5-1, the J call TRBJ2-7; D unresolved. CDR1 is SGHRS, CDR2 YFSETQ, per germline. V dropped 3 bases and J dropped 2 bases, with 12 bases sitting between them. This CDR3 region has 14 residues. The CDR3, as DNA: TGCGCCAGCAGCTCACGATCCTTGCCCTACGAGCAGTACTTC. Translation: CASSSRSLPYEQYF.